This T cell receptor beta chain was documented in a study of blood T cell repertoires in COVID-19 (dated by TCRdb to about 2020). Notes on the research overall: The collaborator samples originated in the United States, Italy and Spain and spanned the acute and convalescent phases of COVID-19. Where available, HLA class I and class II types were obtained from metadata supplied by the sample provider rather than from assay-based typing. Samples were obtained from the ongoing ImmuneRACE study (first 160 participants) and from about 1,300 subjects provided by 6 global collaborators. The material from the prospective study consisted of cDNA or gDNA derived from T cells, B-cell-depleted T cells, or PBMCs. The dataset comprised deeply sampled blood TCRbeta repertoires from subjects exposed to, actively infected with, or recovered from COVID-19. A freely available public database, intended as a resource for researchers studying the immune response to SARS-CoV-2, is where the repertoires were released. A de-identified subject ID, COVID-19 status, age in years and sex were almost always included in the sample metadata.

V is trimmed back by 3 bases and J by 0 bases, and the junction contains 2 bases that no gene match accounts for. Reading the germline V gene gives CDR1 WSHSY and CDR2 SAAADI. The CDR3 holds 15 amino acids from the cysteine to the phenylalanine. This entry keeps only the CDR3 DNA: 45 bases, framed from base 1. With respect to this clone: Its antigen is unknown. One base away there is no much larger clone; base qualities are not given.

TCRbeta CDR3 regions were amplified from genomic DNA by means of the immunoSEQ Assay, a bias-controlled multiplex PCR. In the source study's methods: The number of nucleated cells in each sample was estimated from the amplification of reference gene primers within the assay. To quantify the absolute abundance of each unique TCRbeta CDR3 rearrangement, sequence reads were collapsed and filtered. For each sample, productive Simpson clonality was calculated as the square root of Simpson's diversity index across productive rearrangements. The clones in this table, taken by TCRdb from immuneACCESS, are in-frame only. Not every clone is retained; where verified, under half of the shortfall comes from an unresolved V gene, and the cause of the rest is unknown. For V, J and clone size, that table is used; D and trimming come from the DNA. This sample lists under 250,000 clones; 65% to 85% were detected once. Less than 2% of the sample belongs to the ten largest clones.

Samples from volunteer blood donors who had recovered from COVID-19 were contributed by a second Seattle source. The collaborating institutions used their own protocols to collect whole blood in K2EDTA tubes. For TCRbeta analysis, collaborator samples were shipped as frozen whole blood, as isolated PBMCs, or as DNA extracted from either sample type. What the research found in general, with its limitations: How much clinical and demographic metadata was included differed by source and by participant, and the metadata was provided uncurated.

The receptor was derived from a woman aged 35 to 49 who had recovered from COVID-19. The specimen sequenced was peripheral blood. The rearrangement combines TRBV10-2 with TRBJ2-7; 10 of the junction bases match TRBD2. The CDR3 corresponds to CASSDPSGGSYEQYF. Read as DNA, the sequence is TGCGCCAGCAGTGACCCTAGCGGGGGCTCCTACGAGCAGTACTTC.